These T cell receptor beta chains were read from a single sample in a study of response to subunit inactivated influenza vaccine. In TCRdb, the RT-PCR reads were re-called with MiXCR into one record per CDR3 protein. The top ten hold less than 9% of the sample, which has 590,000 or so distinct CDR3 sequences, 12% to 15% seen once. The sample consisted of PBMCs from blood, taken 14 to 15 days before vaccination. Receptor source: a man aged 50 to 60 who received an inactivated influenza vaccine. Both conserved end residues are part of each CDR3. A D gene is named only where the DNA matches it firmly. The listing skips clone size in some rows; elsewhere it reads once, few, many or a size class.

v_call	j_call	clone_size	d_call	cdr3_aa	cdr3_nt
TRBV10-3	TRBJ1-6	NA	NA	CATSSTAENSPLHF	TGTGCTACATCCTCGACAGCGGAAAATTCACCCCTCCACTTT
TRBV3-1	TRBJ1-1	many	NA	CASSRGGGNTEAFF	TGTGCCAGCAGCCGCGGGGGAGGGAACACTGAAGCTTTCTTT
TRBV7-9	TRBJ2-7	NA	NA	CASSLGKGEQYF	TGTGCCAGCAGCTTAGGGAAAGGCGAGCAGTACTTC
TRBV7-2	TRBJ2-5	NA	NA	CASSLDIAWETQYF	TGTGCCAGCAGCTTAGACATTGCTTGGGAGACCCAGTACTTC
TRBV15	TRBJ2-2	NA	NA	CATSRGGSNTGELFF	TGTGCCACCAGCAGAGGAGGGTCGAACACCGGGGAGCTGTTTTTT
TRBV6-6	TRBJ2-5	few	NA	CASTAGGRETQYF	TGTGCCAGCACCGCCGGGGGGCGAGAGACCCAGTACTTC
TRBV4-2	TRBJ2-1	few	NA	CASSQDGGTGRNEQFF	TGTGCCAGCAGCCAAGATGGTGGCACGGGACGAAATGAGCAGTTCTTC
TRBV7-9	TRBJ2-1	few	NA	CASSRLAGRTNEQFF	TGTGCCAGCAGCCGTCTGGCGGGACGGACTAATGAGCAGTTCTTC
TRBV20-1	TRBJ2-7	few	NA	CSARASLGRSYEQYF	TGCAGTGCTAGAGCCTCCCTGGGACGGTCCTACGAGCAGTACTTC
TRBV5-5	TRBJ2-7	NA	NA	CASSVSFDEQYF	TGTGCCAGCAGCGTGAGCTTCGACGAGCAGTACTTC
TRBV7-6	TRBJ1-1	few	TRBD1	CASSGTKQGAGGGNTEAFF	TGTGCCAGCAGCGGTACCAAACAGGGGGCGGGTGGCGGGAACACTGAAGCTTTCTTT
TRBV4-3	TRBJ2-2	NA	NA	CASSQVWGANTGELFF	TGCGCCAGCAGCCAAGTCTGGGGGGCGAACACCGGGGAGCTGTTTTTT
TRBV12-3/TRBV12-4	TRBJ1-1	NA	NA	CASTMSGDTEAFF	TGTGCCAGCACCATGTCGGGTGACACTGAAGCTTTCTTT
TRBV6-9	TRBJ1-1	NA	TRBD1	CASSSGGWGTEAFF	TGTGCCAGCAGTTCAGGGGGCTGGGGCACTGAAGCTTTCTTT
TRBV5-1	TRBJ2-1	few	TRBD2	CASSATGRGLAGLAPERSYNEQFF	TGCGCCAGCAGCGCGACAGGAAGAGGCCTGGCGGGACTAGCTCCCGAGCGCTCCTACAATGAGCAGTTCTTC